The entry that follows covers one T cell receptor (beta chain) sequence. The source of the sample is a study of beta chain features in type 1 diabetes. The entirety of the isolated RNA underwent reverse transcription, so expressed TCRB transcripts were sequenced. Measured with immunoSEQ multiplex PCR; TCRdb has only the in-frame clones, and not every one. The top ten hold around 0.095% of the sample, which has about 620,000 clones, 15% seen once. Germline CDR1 and CDR2: KGHSH and LQKENI. CDR3 length: 11 residues. V lost 2 bases and J lost 10, with 8 bases in between. The receptor was derived from a man between 18 and 29 years old in good health. The chain has TRBV18 and TRBJ1-2, with D possibly TRBD1 on 6 matching bases. Specimen: naive CD4+ T cells from blood. For the CDR3, the DNA is TGTGCCAGCTCACCAAACAGGGACTACACCTTC. It codes for CASSPNRDYTF.